This TCR beta chain is drawn from a study of cytomegalovirus exposure and HLA in healthy donors. Study-wide points: Most TCR sequences showed up rarely, but some public TCRs showed up in many donors.

Germline loops: CDR1 SGHKS, CDR2 YYEKEE (reference sequence). The CDR3 covers 14 residues. V lost 5 bases to trimming and J lost 4 bases; unmatched junction nucleotides: 6. This PCR relied on a set of 60 Vbeta primers and 13 Jbeta primers. TCRdb's copy holds only in-frame clones and misses some; the assay was immunoSEQ multiplex PCR. The sample has roughly 100,000 clones, 65% to 80% seen once. Comment on this clone: As yet, its antigen is unknown.

The chain is built from TRBV5-5 and TRBJ2-7; TRBD1 matches 10 bases. The specimen sequenced was PBMCs. This TCR was recovered from a woman under 30 in good health and CMV-seropositive. As DNA, the CDR3 is TGTGCCAGCAGGCCGGGACAGGGGTTGTACGAGCAGTACTTC. Encoded protein: CASRPGQGLYEQYF.